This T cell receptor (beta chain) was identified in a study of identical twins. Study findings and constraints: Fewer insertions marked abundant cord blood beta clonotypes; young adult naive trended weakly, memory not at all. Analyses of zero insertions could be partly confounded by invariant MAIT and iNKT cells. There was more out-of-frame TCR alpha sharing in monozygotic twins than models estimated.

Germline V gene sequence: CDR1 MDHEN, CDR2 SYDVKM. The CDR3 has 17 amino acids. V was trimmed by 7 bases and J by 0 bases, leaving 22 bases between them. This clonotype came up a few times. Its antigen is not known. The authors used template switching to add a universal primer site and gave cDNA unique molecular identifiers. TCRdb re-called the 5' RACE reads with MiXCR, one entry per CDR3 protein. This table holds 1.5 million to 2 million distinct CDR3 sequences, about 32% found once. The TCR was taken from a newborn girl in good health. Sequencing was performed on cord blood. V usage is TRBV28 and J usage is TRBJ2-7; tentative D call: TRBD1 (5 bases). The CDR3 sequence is CASKLEGAWSSSYEQYF. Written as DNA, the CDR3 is TGTGCCAGCAAATTGGAAGGGGCCTGGTCTAGCTCCTACGAGCAGTACTTC.